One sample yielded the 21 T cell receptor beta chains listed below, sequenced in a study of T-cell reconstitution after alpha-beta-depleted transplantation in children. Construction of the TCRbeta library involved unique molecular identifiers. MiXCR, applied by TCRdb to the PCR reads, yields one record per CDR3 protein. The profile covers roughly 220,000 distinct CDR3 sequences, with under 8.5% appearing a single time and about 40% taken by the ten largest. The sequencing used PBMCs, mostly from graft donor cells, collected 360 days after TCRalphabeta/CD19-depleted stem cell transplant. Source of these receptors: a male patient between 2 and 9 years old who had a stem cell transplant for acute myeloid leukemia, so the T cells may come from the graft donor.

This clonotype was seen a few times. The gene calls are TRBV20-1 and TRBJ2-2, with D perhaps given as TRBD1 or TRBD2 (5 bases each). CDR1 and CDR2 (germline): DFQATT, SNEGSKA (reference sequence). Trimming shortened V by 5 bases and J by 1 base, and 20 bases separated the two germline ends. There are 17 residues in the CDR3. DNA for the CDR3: TGCAGTGCTCCTCGACCGGGACCACTCAAGAACACCGGGGAGCTGTTTTTT. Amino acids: CSAPRPGPLKNTGELFF.

The CDR3 nucleotides read TGTGCCAGTACCACAACGGGCAGGGGAGCTTTCTTT. Protein sequence: CASTTTGRGAFF. The chain uses TRBV19 and TRBJ1-1, with D perhaps matching TRBD1 (6 bases). The V end lost 7 bases, the J end lost 10 bases, and 16 bases lay between the germline ends. Germline V gene sequence: CDR1 LNHDA, CDR2 SQIVND (reference sequence). The CDR3 spans 12 residues. Full variable domain (outside the CDR3, taken from reference TRBV19 and TRBJ1-1): DGGITQSPKYLFRKEGQNVTLSCEQNLNHDAMYWYRQDPGQGLRLIYYSQIVNDFQKGDIAEGYSVSREKKESFPLTVTSAQKNPTAFYLCASTTTGRGAFFGQGTRLTVV.

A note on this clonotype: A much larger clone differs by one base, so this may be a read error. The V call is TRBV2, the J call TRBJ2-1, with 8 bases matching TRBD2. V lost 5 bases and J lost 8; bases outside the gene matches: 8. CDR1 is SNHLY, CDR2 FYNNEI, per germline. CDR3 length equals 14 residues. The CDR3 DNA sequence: TGTGCCAGCAGTCCTAGCGGGCAATACTATGAGCAGTTCTTC. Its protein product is CASSPSGQYYEQFF.

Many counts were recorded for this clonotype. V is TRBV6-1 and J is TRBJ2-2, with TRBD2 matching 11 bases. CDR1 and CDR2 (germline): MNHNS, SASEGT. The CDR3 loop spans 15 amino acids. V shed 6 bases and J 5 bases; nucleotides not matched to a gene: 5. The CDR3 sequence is CASRTSGESTGELFF. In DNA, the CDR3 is TGTGCCAGCAGGACTAGCGGGGAAAGTACCGGGGAGCTGTTTTTT.

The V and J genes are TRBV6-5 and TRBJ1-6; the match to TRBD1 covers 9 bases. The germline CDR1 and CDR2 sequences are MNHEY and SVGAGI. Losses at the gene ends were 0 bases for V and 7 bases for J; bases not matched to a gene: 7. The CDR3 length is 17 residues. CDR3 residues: CASSYSTGGVSNSPLHF. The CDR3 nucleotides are TGTGCCAGCAGTTACTCGACAGGGGGAGTCTCAAATTCACCCCTCCACTTT.

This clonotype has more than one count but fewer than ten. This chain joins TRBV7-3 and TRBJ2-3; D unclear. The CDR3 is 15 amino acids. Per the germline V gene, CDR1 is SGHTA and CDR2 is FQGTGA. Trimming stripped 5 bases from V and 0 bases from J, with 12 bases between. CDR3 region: CASSLSSVSTDTQYF. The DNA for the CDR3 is TGTGCCAGCAGCCTCAGTTCAGTTAGCACAGATACGCAGTATTTT.

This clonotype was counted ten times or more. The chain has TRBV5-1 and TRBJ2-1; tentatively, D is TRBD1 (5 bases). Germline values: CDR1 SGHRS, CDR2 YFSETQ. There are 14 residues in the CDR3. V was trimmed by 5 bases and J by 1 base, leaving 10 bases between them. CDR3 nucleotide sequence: TGCGCCAGCAGTGGCAAGGGGTCCTACAATGAGCAGTTCTTC. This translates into CASSGKGSYNEQFF.

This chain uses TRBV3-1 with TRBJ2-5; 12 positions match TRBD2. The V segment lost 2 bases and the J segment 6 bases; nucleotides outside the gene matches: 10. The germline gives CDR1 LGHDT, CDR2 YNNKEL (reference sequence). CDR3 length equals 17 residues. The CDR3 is CASSQSPSGGAGKTQYF. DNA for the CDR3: TGTGCCAGCAGCCAATCTCCTAGCGGGGGGGCCGGGAAGACCCAGTACTTC.

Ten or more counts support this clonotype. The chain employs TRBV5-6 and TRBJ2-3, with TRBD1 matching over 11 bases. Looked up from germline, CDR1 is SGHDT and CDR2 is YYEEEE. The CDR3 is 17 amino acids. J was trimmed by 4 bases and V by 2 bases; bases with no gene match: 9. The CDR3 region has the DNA TGTGCCAGCAGCTTCCGGCGGACAGGGGGCATGCCAGATACGCAGTATTTT. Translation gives CASSFRRTGGMPDTQYF.

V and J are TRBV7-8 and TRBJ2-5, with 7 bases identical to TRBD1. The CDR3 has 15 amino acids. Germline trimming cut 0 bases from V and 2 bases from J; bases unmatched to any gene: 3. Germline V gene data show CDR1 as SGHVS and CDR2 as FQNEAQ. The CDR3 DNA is TGTGCCAGCAGCTTAGCGACGGGACAGCAAGAGACCCAGTACTTC. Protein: CASSLATGQQETQYF.

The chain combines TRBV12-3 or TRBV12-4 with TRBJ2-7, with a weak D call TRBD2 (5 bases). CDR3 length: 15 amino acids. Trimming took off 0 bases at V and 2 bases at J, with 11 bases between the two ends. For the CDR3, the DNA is TGTGCCAGCAGTTTAGCGCGCGGGCCTACCTACGAGCAGTACTTC. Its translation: CASSLARGPTYEQYF.

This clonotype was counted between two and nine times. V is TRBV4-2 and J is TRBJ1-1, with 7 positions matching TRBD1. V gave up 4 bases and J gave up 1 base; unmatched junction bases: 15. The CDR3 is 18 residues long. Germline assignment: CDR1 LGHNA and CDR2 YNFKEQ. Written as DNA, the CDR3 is TGTGCCAGCAGCCGTAGGGTGACGGGACAGCCCACGAACACTGAAGCTTTCTTT. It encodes CASSRRVTGQPTNTEAFF.

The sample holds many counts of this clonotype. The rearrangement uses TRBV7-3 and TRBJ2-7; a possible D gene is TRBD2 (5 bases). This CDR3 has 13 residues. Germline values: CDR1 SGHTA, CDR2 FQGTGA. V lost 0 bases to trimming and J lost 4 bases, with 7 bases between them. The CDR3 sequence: CASSLTREYEQYF. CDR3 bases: TGTGCCAGCAGCTTAACGAGGGAGTACGAGCAGTACTTC.

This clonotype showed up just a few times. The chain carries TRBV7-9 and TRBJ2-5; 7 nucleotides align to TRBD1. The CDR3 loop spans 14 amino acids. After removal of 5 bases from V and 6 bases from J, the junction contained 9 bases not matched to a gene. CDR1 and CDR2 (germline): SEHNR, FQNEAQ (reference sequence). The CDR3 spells CASSLQTGRQTQYF. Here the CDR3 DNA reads TGTGCCAGCAGCCTTCAGACAGGGCGGCAGACCCAGTACTTC.

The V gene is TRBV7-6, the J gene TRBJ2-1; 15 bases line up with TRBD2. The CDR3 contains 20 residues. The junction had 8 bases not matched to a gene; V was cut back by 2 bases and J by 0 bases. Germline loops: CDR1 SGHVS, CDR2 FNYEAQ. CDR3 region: CASSLPPGLAGGSSYNEQFF. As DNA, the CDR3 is TGTGCCAGCAGCTTACCCCCGGGACTAGCGGGAGGAAGCTCCTACAATGAGCAGTTCTTC.

CDR3 nucleotides: TGTGCCCCCGCAGGAACTAGCACTCTTTACGAGCAGTACGTC. Its translation: CAPAGTSTLYEQYV. V usage is TRBV12-3 or TRBV12-4 and J usage is TRBJ2-7; possibly TRBD2 for D (6 bases). This CDR3 has 14 amino acids. Trimming left V 11 bases short and J 4 bases short, with 21 bases between.

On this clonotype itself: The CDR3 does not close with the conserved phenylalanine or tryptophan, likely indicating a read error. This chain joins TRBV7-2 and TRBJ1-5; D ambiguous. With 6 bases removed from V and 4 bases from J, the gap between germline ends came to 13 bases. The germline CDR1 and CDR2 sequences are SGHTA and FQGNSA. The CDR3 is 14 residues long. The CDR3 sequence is CASRGEGKNQPQHY. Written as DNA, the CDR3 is TGTGCCAGCAGGGGAGAGGGAAAGAATCAGCCCCAGCATTAT.

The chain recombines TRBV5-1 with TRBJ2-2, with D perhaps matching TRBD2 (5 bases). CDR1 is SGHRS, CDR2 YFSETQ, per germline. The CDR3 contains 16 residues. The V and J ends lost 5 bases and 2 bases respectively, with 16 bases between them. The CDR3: CASRSEQRVNTGELFF. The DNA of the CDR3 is TGCGCCAGCAGAAGTGAACAGAGGGTAAACACCGGGGAGCTGTTTTTT.

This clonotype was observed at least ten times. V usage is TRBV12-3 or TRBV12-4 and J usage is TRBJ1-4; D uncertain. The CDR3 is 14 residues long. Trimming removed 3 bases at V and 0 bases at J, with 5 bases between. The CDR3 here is CASSFSPTNEKLFF. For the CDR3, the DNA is TGTGCCAGCAGTTTCTCCCCAACTAATGAAAAACTGTTTTTT.

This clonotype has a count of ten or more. The CDR3 reads CSARRDGYTF. The CDR3 coding sequence is TGCAGTGCTAGGAGGGATGGCTACACCTTC. The chain combines TRBV20-1 with TRBJ1-2; no definite D call. Germline V gives CDR1 DFQATT, CDR2 SNEGSKA (reference sequence). The length of the CDR3 is 10 residues. Trimming shortened V by 3 bases and J by 6 bases, and 5 bases separated the two germline ends.

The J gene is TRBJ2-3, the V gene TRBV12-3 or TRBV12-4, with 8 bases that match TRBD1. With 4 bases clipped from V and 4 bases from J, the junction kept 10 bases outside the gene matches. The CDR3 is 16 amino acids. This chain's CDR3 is CASSSPDRERADTQYF. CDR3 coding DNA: TGTGCCAGCAGTTCCCCGGACAGGGAGAGGGCAGATACGCAGTATTTT.